This T cell receptor beta chain appears in the sequencing data of a study of immune reconstitution after stem cell transplant in scleroderma (dated 2017 in TCRdb). Library preparation used RT-PCR. The data were produced on an Illumina MiSeq. The public reads were reprocessed in TCRdb via fastp at Q25 and MiXCR, keeping in-frame beta chains. Every CDR3 protein is listed once, alongside the most common genes and DNA of its rows. In all, the sample holds roughly 1,900 distinct CDR3 sequences, and approximately 3.6% of those were seen once. Roughly 15% of the sample is taken by the ten largest. V was cut back by 3 bases and J by 1 base, leaving a gap of 8 bases between them. The CDR3 numbers 14 residues from cysteine through phenylalanine. Only the CDR3 region is kept as DNA, spanning 42 bases read in frame from base 1. The CDR1 and CDR2 encoded by the germline V gene are SGHVS and FNYEAQ. This clonotype was seen a few times. No antigen is known for it. No much larger clonotype is one base removed from it; base qualities were not supplied.

The receptor comes from a male donor with systemic sclerosis. The specimen was collected before or after autologous hematopoietic stem cell transplantation (not recorded which). Recombination connected TRBV7-6 to TRBJ2-3; TRBD2 is perhaps the D gene, given 5 matching bases. The sequence in DNA is TGTGCCAGCAGCTTCTCCGGGGGCACAGATACGCAGTATTTT. Its translation is CASSFSGGTDTQYF.